A selection of T cell receptor beta chains follows, all from one sample in a study of T-cell reconstitution after alpha-beta-depleted transplantation in children. TCRdb re-called the PCR reads with MiXCR, one entry per CDR3 protein. The sample includes hundreds of thousands of distinct CDR3 sequences, roughly 16% of them seen just once. The sample was PBMCs, mostly from graft donor cells, taken 360 days after TCRalphabeta/CD19-depleted stem cell transplant. The source of these receptors is a male patient aged 2 to 9 who had a stem cell transplant for acute lymphoblastic leukemia, so the T cells may come from the graft donor. The CDR3 runs from the conserved cysteine through the conserved F or W. D genes are given only for firm matches. Clone size is stated in some rows and not others, as once, few, many or a class when expanded.

j_call: TRBJ2-7; clone_size: .; d_call: .; v_call: TRBV7-2; cdr3_aa: CASSLGYRTYEQYF; cdr3_nt: TGTGCCAGCAGCTTAGGGTACCGAACCTACGAGCAGTACTTC
j_call: TRBJ2-3; clone_size: .; d_call: .; v_call: TRBV4-2; cdr3_aa: CASSHASGVPSTDTQYF; cdr3_nt: TGTGCCAGCAGCCATGCGTCGGGGGTCCCCAGCACAGATACGCAGTATTTT
j_call: TRBJ2-7; clone_size: .; d_call: .; v_call: TRBV5-8; cdr3_aa: CASSLHWQGSSYEQYF; cdr3_nt: TGTGCCAGCAGCTTGCACTGGCAGGGAAGCTCCTACGAGCAGTACTTC
j_call: TRBJ2-7; clone_size: few; d_call: .; v_call: TRBV29-1; cdr3_aa: CSVEATGDEQYF; cdr3_nt: TGCAGCGTTGAAGCTACTGGGGACGAGCAGTACTTC
j_call: TRBJ2-7; clone_size: many; d_call: .; v_call: TRBV10-3; cdr3_aa: CAISERGIYEQYF; cdr3_nt: TGTGCCATCAGTGAGAGGGGGATCTACGAGCAGTACTTC
j_call: TRBJ1-1; clone_size: many; d_call: .; v_call: TRBV10-3; cdr3_aa: CAISGSATEAFF; cdr3_nt: TGTGCCATCAGTGGATCAGCCACTGAAGCTTTCTTT
j_call: TRBJ2-1; clone_size: .; d_call: TRBD1; v_call: TRBV28; cdr3_aa: CASSHIGQGWGEQFF; cdr3_nt: TGTGCCAGCAGCCATATCGGACAGGGGTGGGGTGAGCAGTTCTTC
j_call: TRBJ1-6; clone_size: many; d_call: .; v_call: TRBV5-6; cdr3_aa: CASSFLGGGRGNSPLHF; cdr3_nt: TGTGCCAGCAGCTTTCTCGGCGGGGGCAGGGGAAATTCACCCCTCCACTTT
j_call: TRBJ2-3; clone_size: many; d_call: TRBD2; v_call: TRBV29-1; cdr3_aa: CSVVSGTLDTQYF; cdr3_nt: TGCAGCGTTGTTAGCGGGACCCTTGATACGCAGTATTTT
j_call: TRBJ2-3; clone_size: few; d_call: .; v_call: TRBV28; cdr3_aa: CASSLFRVMTDTQYF; cdr3_nt: TGTGCCAGCAGTTTATTCAGGGTAATGACAGATACGCAGTATTTT
j_call: TRBJ2-2; clone_size: .; d_call: .; v_call: TRBV11-1; cdr3_aa: CASTRRDVGTGELFF; cdr3_nt: TGTGCCAGCACCAGACGGGACGTAGGCACCGGGGAGCTGTTTTTT
j_call: TRBJ1-5; clone_size: few; d_call: TRBD1; v_call: TRBV7-2; cdr3_aa: CRITGVGNQPQHF; cdr3_nt: TGTCGTATAACAGGGGTAGGCAATCAGCCCCAGCATTTT
j_call: TRBJ2-5; clone_size: few; d_call: .; v_call: TRBV3-1; cdr3_aa: CASSQGDWQETQYF; cdr3_nt: TGTGCCAGCAGCCAAGGGGACTGGCAAGAGACCCAGTACTTC